This section outlines one T cell receptor beta chain sequence together with its context. What it recognizes is unknown. This record comes from a study of a mutant IDH1 vaccine in newly diagnosed glioma. Study-wide points: Most patients, 93.3%, showed vaccine-induced immune responses.

The CDR3 consists of 16 residues. In germline, CDR1 is SGHNT, CDR2 YYREEE (reference sequence). The J segment lost 6 bases and the V segment lost 0 bases, leaving 7 bases of the junction unmatched. Time point described: baseline, week 1 (first vaccination visit). Treatment of the sample: pre-vaccination baseline after standard-of-care therapy. The repertoire was sequenced with immunoSEQ multiplex PCR; TCRdb's copy has only in-frame clones and lacks some. The sample lists 50,000 to 75,000 clones, 75% to 95% occurring once. The rearrangement joins TRBV5-4 to TRBJ2-5; TRBD1 aligns across 11 bases. The TCR comes from a man over 45 with glioma. This specimen was PBMCs, taken from a glioma patient treated with radiotherapy, temozolomide or both. The CDR3 sequence: CASSLAKGTGGKTQYF. As DNA, the CDR3 is TGTGCCAGCAGCTTGGCGAAGGGGACAGGGGGAAAGACCCAGTACTTC.